These 13 T cell receptor beta chains originate from one sample sequenced in a study of PD-L1 blockade in urothelial cancer (dated by TCRdb to the late 2010s). Library construction relied on the immunoSEQ multiplex PCR assay. Not all clones reach the TCRdb copy of this immuneACCESS table, which keeps in-frame sequences only. Checked studies attribute under half of the gap to unresolved V genes and leave the rest unexplained. The sample table contains 95,000 to 150,000 clones; only one count was recorded for 86% of them. Roughly 2.4% of the sample is in the top ten clones. The time point label, read with the paper, signifies: peripheral blood 6 weeks after treatment start. The material was PBMCs, obtained around atezolizumab (anti-PD-L1) treatment. These receptors came from a man aged 50-60 years with urothelial cancer.

The chain combines TRBV19 with TRBJ1-5; D ambiguous. Germline lookup yields CDR1 LNHDA and CDR2 SQIVND (reference sequence). V was cut by 1 base and J by 6 bases, with 10 bases left in between. CDR3 size: 14 residues. The CDR3 loop reads CASSIVGGSQPQHF. The CDR3 DNA reads TGTGCCAGTAGTATAGTAGGCGGGAGTCAGCCCCAGCATTTT.

The rearrangement uses TRBV6-6 and TRBJ1-2; 10 bases agree with TRBD1. Germline CDR1 reads MNHNY; CDR2 reads SVGAGI (reference sequence). The CDR3 has 14 residues. The trim removed 6 bases at V and 4 bases at J, leaving 5 bases unmatched. The CDR3 loop reads CASRGQGWVYGYTF. In nucleotides, the CDR3 is TGTGCCAGCAGGGGACAGGGGTGGGTCTATGGCTACACCTTC.

As DNA, the CDR3 is TGTGCCAGCAGAACTAGCGGGAGTAACACCGGGGAGCTGTTTTTT. As protein: CASRTSGSNTGELFF. The chain carries TRBV11-1 and TRBJ2-2; 11 positions match TRBD2. The CDR3 runs 15 residues. Germline CDR1 and CDR2: SGHAT and FQDESV (reference sequence). With 6 bases clipped from V and 2 bases from J, the junction kept 2 bases outside the gene matches.

The chain uses TRBV28 and TRBJ2-1; tentative D call: TRBD1 (6 bases). V lost 7 bases and J lost 0, with 10 bases in between. Looked up from germline, CDR1 is MDHEN and CDR2 is SYDVKM. This CDR3 contains 14 residues. CDR3 nucleotide sequence: TGTGCCAGCAAGGGGGTGAGCTCCTACAATGAGCAGTTCTTC. Amino acids: CASKGVSSYNEQFF.

The chain carries TRBV27 and TRBJ2-1; D gene unclear. Germline CDR1 and CDR2: MNHEY and SMNVEV (reference sequence). The CDR3 is 13 amino acids. The germline V and J ends were trimmed by 3 bases and 8 bases, with 11 bases remaining between them. The CDR3 DNA reads TGTGCCAGCAGTTTGTCCCTACGTCATGAGCAGTTCTTC. Its translation is CASSLSLRHEQFF.

The chain couples TRBV18 to TRBJ1-2; tentatively, D is TRBD1 (6 bases). Germline V lookup: CDR1 KGHSH, CDR2 LQKENI. The ends were cut back, 8 bases at V and 3 bases at J, with 16 bases in the middle. This CDR3 contains 14 residues. The DNA for the CDR3 is TGTGCCAGCCGATTGTCAGGGGACGACTATGGCTACACCTTC. Protein: CASRLSGDDYGYTF.

This chain links TRBV5-1 with TRBJ1-2; D gene ambiguous. This CDR3 spans 13 amino acids. V was cut by 0 bases and J by 2 bases, with 5 bases left in between. CDR1 SGHRS and CDR2 YFSETQ come from the germline V gene. This CDR3 reads CASSLETNYGYTF. CDR3 coding DNA: TGCGCCAGCAGCTTGGAGACAAACTATGGCTACACCTTC.

The genes are TRBV27 and TRBJ2-7, with D perhaps TRBD2 (6 bases). This CDR3 is 14 amino acids long. V lost 6 bases and J 2 bases, leaving 14 bases between the germline ends. In germline, CDR1 is MNHEY, CDR2 SMNVEV (reference sequence). The CDR3 coding sequence is TGTGCCAGCAGCCCGCGGAGGGGTCCCTACGAGCAGTACTTC. Encoded protein: CASSPRRGPYEQYF.

About this clone itself: The same CDR3 is also encoded by other DNA sequences in this sample. The chain joins TRBV5-1 to TRBJ2-7; D remains unclear. The CDR3 runs 15 residues. Germline V gene data show CDR1 as SGHRS and CDR2 as YFSETQ. The germline V and J ends were trimmed by 4 bases and 5 bases, with 19 bases remaining between them. CDR3 in amino acids: CASSIIPRLGDEQYF. The DNA for the CDR3 is TGCGCCAGCAGCATTATACCCCGACTGGGTGACGAGCAGTACTTC.

This chain links TRBV29-1 with TRBJ2-7; possible D gene TRBD2, 6 bases. The CDR3 has 14 amino acids. V lost 6 bases, J lost 4 bases, and 19 bases lay in between. CDR1 SQVTM and CDR2 ANQGSEA come from the germline V gene. CDR3 residues: CSVLGLQFGYEQYF. In DNA, the CDR3 is TGCAGCGTCCTGGGACTCCAGTTCGGGTACGAGCAGTACTTC.

This clone was detected a few times. J is TRBJ2-3 and V is TRBV27; D unclear. Germline lookup yields CDR1 MNHEY and CDR2 SMNVEV (reference sequence). V was pared by 7 bases and J by 6 bases, with 17 bases between. CDR3 size: 14 residues. The CDR3 sequence: CASTPLGVRDTQYF. CDR3 DNA sequence: TGTGCCAGCACCCCCCTAGGAGTCCGGGATACGCAGTATTTT.

The DNA for the CDR3 is TGTGCCAGCAGCTTAGACCAACCTCTAATTGTGAACACTGAAGCTTTCTTT. This encodes CASSLDQPLIVNTEAFF. The chain uses TRBV11-2 and TRBJ1-1, with D hard to call. The germline V gene has CDR1 SGHAT and CDR2 FQNNGV. V was clipped by 0 bases and J by 0 bases, with 14 bases between them. The CDR3 is made up of 17 amino acids. Based on the CDR3 plus reference TRBV11-2 and TRBJ1-1, the full variable domain is EAGVAQSPRYKIIEKRQSVAFWCNPISGHATLYWYQQILGQGPKLLIQFQNNGVVDDSQLPKDRFSAERLKGVDSTLKIQPAKLEDSAVYLCASSLDQPLIVNTEAFFGQGTRLTVV.

V gene TRBV21-1 combines with J gene TRBJ2-1; the D segment call TRBD2 is taken from the table without a DNA check. TRBV21-1 is a pseudogene locus. The CDR3 has 15 amino acids. The CDR3 loop reads CASSKVPLTRDEQFF. The CDR3 region has the DNA TGTGCCAGCAGCAAAGTTCCCCTCACTAGAGATGAGCAGTTCTTC.